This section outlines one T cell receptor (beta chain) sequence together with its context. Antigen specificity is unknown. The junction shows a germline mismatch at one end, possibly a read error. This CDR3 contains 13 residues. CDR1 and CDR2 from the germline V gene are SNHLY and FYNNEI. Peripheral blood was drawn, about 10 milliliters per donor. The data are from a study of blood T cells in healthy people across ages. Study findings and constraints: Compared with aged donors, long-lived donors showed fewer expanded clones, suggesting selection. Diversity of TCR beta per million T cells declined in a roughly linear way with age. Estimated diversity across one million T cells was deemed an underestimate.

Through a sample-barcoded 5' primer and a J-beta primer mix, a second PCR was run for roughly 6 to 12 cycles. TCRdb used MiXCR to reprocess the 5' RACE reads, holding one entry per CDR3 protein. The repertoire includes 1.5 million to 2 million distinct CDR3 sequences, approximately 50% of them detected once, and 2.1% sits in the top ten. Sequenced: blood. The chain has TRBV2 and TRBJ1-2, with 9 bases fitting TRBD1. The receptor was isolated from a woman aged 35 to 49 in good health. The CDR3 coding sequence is TGTGTCAGCAGTTCGGACAGGGGTCATGGCTACACCTTC. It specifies CVSSSDRGHGYTF.